One and the same sample provided the 24 T cell receptor beta chains below, sequenced in a study of T cell repertoires in cytomegalovirus infection. MiXCR, run by TCRdb on the reads, gives a single entry per CDR3 protein. Of almost 550,000 distinct CDR3 sequences listed, approximately 15% were seen once; the top ten hold roughly a quarter. The sample was CD8+ T cells from PBMCs. The source is a human donor in good health (CMV status not recorded). Some clones in this sample may be carry-over from other donors' samples.

The sample holds many counts of this clonotype. The rearrangement links TRBV19 to TRBJ2-5; 7 bases match TRBD1. Losses at the gene ends were 5 bases for V and 3 bases for J; bases not matched to a gene: 9. The CDR3 covers 15 residues. The germline CDR1 and CDR2 sequences are LNHDA and SQIVND (reference sequence). The CDR3, as DNA: TGTGCCAGTAGTTCAAATCGGGGACAGAAAGAGACCCAGTACTTC. Translating it yields CASSSNRGQKETQYF.

The sample holds many counts of this clonotype. The chain employs TRBV6-1 and TRBJ1-2, with 9 bases identical to TRBD1. CDR3 length: 14 amino acids. The germline gives CDR1 MNHNS, CDR2 SASEGT. Trimming cost V 6 bases and J 8 bases; bases outside gene matches: 10. CDR3 protein: CASRLRTGVEGYTF. The CDR3 DNA reads as TGTGCCAGCAGACTTAGGACAGGGGTAGAAGGCTACACCTTC.

Many counts were recorded for this clonotype. The chain employs TRBV12-5 and TRBJ1-1; 7 nucleotides align to TRBD1. Germline V gene data show CDR1 as LGHNT and CDR2 as FRNRAP. Trimming cost V 6 bases and J 1 base; bases outside gene matches: 2. CDR3 length: 13 amino acids. The CDR3 sequence is CASGAGGNTEAFF. The CDR3, as DNA: TGTGCTAGTGGGGCAGGGGGGAACACTGAAGCTTTCTTT.

The chain is built from TRBV27 and TRBJ2-1; TRBD2 aligns across 9 bases. Germline-derived CDR1 and CDR2 are MNHEY and SMNVEV (reference sequence). CDR3 length: 15 residues. The V gene end was trimmed by 0 bases and the J gene end by 10 bases; junction bases not matched to a gene: 7. The CDR3 DNA follows: TGTGCCAGCAGTTTATCTAGCGGGGGAGTTAAAGAGCAGTTCTTC. It translates to CASSLSSGGVKEQFF.

The rearrangement uses TRBV7-9 and TRBJ2-1, with TRBD2 identical over 11 bases. Germline CDR1 is SEHNR and CDR2 is FQNEAQ (reference sequence). The V gene end was trimmed by 4 bases and the J gene end by 2 bases; junction bases not matched to a gene: 4. The length of the CDR3 is 16 residues. The CDR3 region has the DNA TGTGCCAGCAGCTATAGCGGGAGGGGGGCCTACAATGAGCAGTTCTTC. It specifies CASSYSGRGAYNEQFF.

This clonotype was seen many times. The chain couples TRBV7-9 to TRBJ2-2, with 9 bases aligning to TRBD2. CDR3 size: 18 residues. Germline CDR1 reads SEHNR; CDR2 reads FQNEAQ (reference sequence). The trim removed 6 bases at V and 1 base at J, leaving 12 bases unmatched. The CDR3 nucleotides are TGTGCCAGCAGTCCGTGGGGACTAGCTGGGGAGAACACCGGGGAGCTGTTTTTT. It specifies CASSPWGLAGENTGELFF.

The chain couples TRBV19 to TRBJ1-4; D is unresolved. The CDR3 has 14 amino acids. Trimming shortened V by 1 base and J by 8 bases, and 11 bases separated the two germline ends. Germline V CDR1 and CDR2: LNHDA, SQIVND (reference sequence). The CDR3 is CASSIGRRWEKLFF. DNA of the CDR3: TGTGCCAGTAGTATAGGGAGAAGATGGGAAAAACTGTTTTTT.

Ten or more counts support this clonotype. V is TRBV28 and J is TRBJ1-1; D unclear. Germline CDR1 MDHEN, CDR2 SYDVKM. This CDR3 is 14 amino acids long. With 3 bases removed from V and 1 base from J, the gap between germline ends came to 9 bases. CDR3 nucleotide sequence: TGTGCCAGCAGTTTGGTGCCCCAGAACACTGAAGCTTTCTTT. Protein sequence: CASSLVPQNTEAFF.

This clonotype was detected ten times or more. This sequence joins TRBV11-2 and TRBJ1-6, with D tentatively TRBD1 (6 bases). The germline CDR1 and CDR2 sequences are SGHAT and FQNNGV. V shed 0 bases and J shed 6 bases, with 12 bases lying between them. This CDR3 region has 16 residues. The CDR3 DNA follows: TGTGCCAGCAGCTTAGATTTTGGGGGCCGTAATTCACCCCTCCACTTT. The encoded protein is CASSLDFGGRNSPLHF.

As regards this clonotype: A much larger clone lies a single base off, so this may be a read error. This rearrangement joins TRBV7-9 to TRBJ2-2, with D hard to call. Germline values: CDR1 SEHNR, CDR2 FQNEAQ (reference sequence). Trimming stripped 5 bases from V and 9 bases from J, with 16 bases between. CDR3 size: 14 residues. CDR3 sequence: CASSPILSVRELFF. The DNA of the CDR3 is TGTGCCAGCAGCCCCATACTTTCTGTCAGGGAGCTGTTTTTT.

This clonotype was seen more than once but under ten times. V usage is TRBV2 and J usage is TRBJ2-2, with 11 bases aligning to TRBD2. From germline, CDR1 is SNHLY and CDR2 FYNNEI. The CDR3 runs 15 residues. Unmatched junction bases numbered 1, after V lost 6 bases and J lost 1 base. The CDR3 DNA reads as TGTGCCAGCAGGGGGACTAGCGGGAACACCGGGGAGCTGTTTTTT. Residues: CASRGTSGNTGELFF. The full variable domain, in which reference TRBV2 and TRBJ2-2 provide the parts outside the CDR3, is EPEVTQTPSHQVTQMGQEVILRCVPISNHLYFYWYRQILGQKVEFLVSFYNNEISEKSEIFDDQFSVERPDGSNFTLKIRSTKLEDSAMYFCASRGTSGNTGELFFGEGSRLTVL.

This clonotype occurred once. The junction differs from germline at one of its ends, possibly a read error. The chain uses TRBV28 and TRBJ2-7, with D perhaps matching TRBD2 (6 bases). The CDR3 is 11 residues long. Germline CDR1 reads MDHEN; CDR2 reads SYDVKM. This chain's CDR3 is CGSSREYGQYF. Written as DNA, the CDR3 is TGTGGCAGCAGTCGGGAGTACGGGCAGTACTTC.

This clonotype was seen many times. The gene calls are TRBV7-8 and TRBJ2-7; 7 nucleotides align to TRBD1. V shed 6 bases and J 7 bases; nucleotides not matched to a gene: 12. The CDR3 totals 14 residues. Per the germline V gene, CDR1 is SGHVS and CDR2 is FQNEAQ. CDR3 DNA sequence: TGTGCCAGCAGGTGGGACAGAGCGTCGGGTGAGCAGTACTTC. This codes for CASRWDRASGEQYF.

The genes are TRBV6-5 and TRBJ1-1; 7 bases line up with TRBD1. Looked up from germline, CDR1 is MNHEY and CDR2 is SVGAGI. V shed 6 bases, J shed 3 bases, and the junction held 7 bases outside the gene matches. The CDR3 loop spans 14 amino acids. CDR3 sequence reads: CASRLTGWDTEAFF. In DNA form, the CDR3 reads TGTGCCAGCAGATTGACAGGGTGGGACACTGAAGCTTTCTTT.

CDR3 coding DNA: TGCAGCGCGGTGGCGGGGGGGCCCTACAATGAGCAGTTCTTC. It specifies CSAVAGGPYNEQFF. The genes are TRBV29-1 and TRBJ2-1; 9 bases are a match to TRBD2. Germline loops: CDR1 SQVTM, CDR2 ANQGSEA. The CDR3 has 14 residues. Unmatched junction bases numbered 6, after V lost 7 bases and J lost 2 bases.

This clonotype was seen more than once but under ten times. This rearrangement joins TRBV27 to TRBJ1-2, with a possible D match to TRBD1 (6 bases). V dropped 0 bases and J dropped 8 bases, with 22 bases sitting between them. This CDR3 is 17 amino acids long. Germline values: CDR1 MNHEY, CDR2 SMNVEV (reference sequence). The CDR3 region has the DNA TGTGCCAGCAGTTTATCGTTGCAGGGGTTAGACTCATGGGGCTACACCTTC. As protein: CASSLSLQGLDSWGYTF.

This clonotype has a count of ten or more. This chain connects TRBV2 to TRBJ2-3; D unclear. Germline V gives CDR1 SNHLY, CDR2 FYNNEI. Trimming cost V 2 bases and J 2 bases, with 11 bases left between them. This CDR3 spans 15 amino acids. The CDR3 sequence is CASSEPRDFTDTQYF. CDR3 nucleotide sequence: TGTGCCAGCAGTGAACCCCGTGACTTCACAGATACGCAGTATTTT.

The chain links TRBV19 to TRBJ1-1, with no clear D. Per germline, CDR1 LNHDA and CDR2 SQIVND (reference sequence). The CDR3 is made up of 14 amino acids. V shed 5 bases and J shed 6 bases, with 16 bases lying between them. The DNA of the CDR3 is TGTGCCAGTAGTGACGGGAGTTTAACGGCTGAAGCTTTCTTT. This encodes CASSDGSLTAEAFF.

This clonotype has ten or more counts. The gene calls are TRBV7-8 and TRBJ1-1; the D is unclear. The germline CDR1 and CDR2 sequences are SGHVS and FQNEAQ. This CDR3 contains 15 residues. Trimming took 8 bases from V and 3 from J, leaving 19 bases between them. This CDR3 reads CASLSGEGIDTEAFF. The CDR3 nucleotides read TGTGCCAGCCTTAGTGGGGAGGGAATCGACACTGAAGCTTTCTTT.

This clonotype was seen a handful of times. V is TRBV7-9 and J is TRBJ1-1; D is perhaps TRBD1 (5 bases). This CDR3 region has 12 residues. Germline loops: CDR1 SEHNR, CDR2 FQNEAQ (reference sequence). Trimming took 6 bases from V and 7 from J, leaving 12 bases between them. The CDR3 loop reads CASSLGGYEAFF. The CDR3 nucleotides are TGTGCCAGCAGTTTGGGGGGGTATGAAGCTTTCTTT.

The gene calls are TRBV5-1 and TRBJ1-5; TRBD1 agrees at 10 bases. V lost 5 bases to trimming and J lost 2 bases; unmatched junction nucleotides: 4. The CDR3 spans 15 residues. Germline CDR1 is SGHRS and CDR2 is YFSETQ. The CDR3, as DNA: TGCGCCAGCAGATCCGGGACAGGGGGCAATCAGCCCCAGCATTTT. Amino acid sequence: CASRSGTGGNQPQHF.

The chain combines TRBV20-1 with TRBJ1-5; TRBD1 aligns across 7 bases. V shed 3 bases and J 4 bases; nucleotides not matched to a gene: 6. This CDR3 has 14 amino acids. Germline V gene lookup returns CDR1 DFQATT and CDR2 SNEGSKA (reference sequence). CDR3 loop: CSASSQGINQPQHF. CDR3 nucleotides: TGCAGTGCTAGTTCACAGGGGATTAATCAGCCCCAGCATTTT.

This clonotype appeared a few times. This rearrangement joins TRBV12-3 or TRBV12-4 to TRBJ1-4; the D gene is possibly TRBD1 (5 bases). Trimming left V 1 base short and J 6 bases short, with 9 bases between. The CDR3 consists of 14 residues. The CDR3 sequence is CASSLDWGDEKLFF. CDR3 in DNA: TGTGCCAGCAGTTTAGACTGGGGGGATGAAAAACTGTTTTTT.

This clonotype showed up just a few times. V and J are TRBV4-1 and TRBJ1-1; 7 nucleotides align to TRBD1. J was trimmed by 1 base and V by 5 bases; bases with no gene match: 4. The germline V gene has CDR1 MGHRA and CDR2 YSYEKL. The CDR3 has 14 amino acids. The CDR3 DNA reads TGCGCCAGCAGCGCGGGACAGCCGAACACTGAAGCTTTCTTT. Protein product: CASSAGQPNTEAFF.